These T cell receptor beta chains were read from a single sample in a study of human T cells and chemical hapten exposure. TCRdb re-derived calls from the RACE reads in MiXCR, one entry per CDR3 protein. The sample gives about 82,000 distinct CDR3 sequences, approximately 6.6% of which show up once; under 1.5% is in the top ten. The starting material was whole blood, obtained in connection with sensitization to the hapten diphenylcyclopropenone (DPC). All receptors come from a woman in her thirties with alopecia areata. Some clones in this sample may be carry-over from other donors' samples. CDR3s include the opening cysteine and the closing phenylalanine or tryptophan. The order of the fields is J gene, clone size, V gene, D gene, CDR3 DNA, CDR3 protein. A D gene is named only where the DNA matches it firmly. Rows give clone size only sometimes, using once, few, many, or a class for an expanded clone.

J: TRBJ1-5
size: many
V: TRBV20-1
D: -
DNA: TGCAGTGCTAGGGAACCAAGGGGGGACCAGCCCCAGCATTTT
CDR3: CSAREPRGDQPQHF

J: TRBJ1-2
size: -
V: TRBV15
D: -
DNA: TGTGCCACCAGCAGAGGGGCGCTGGCTAAGGGCTACACCTTC
CDR3: CATSRGALAKGYTF

J: TRBJ1-2
size: few
V: TRBV18
D: TRBD1
DNA: TGTGCCAGCTCACCACCGGACAGGTCTGGCTACACCTTC
CDR3: CASSPPDRSGYTF

J: TRBJ2-3
size: many
V: TRBV5-1
D: -
DNA: TGCGCCAGCAGAAGGGACACCGGATTCACAGATACGCAGTATTTT
CDR3: CASRRDTGFTDTQYF

J: TRBJ2-3
size: -
V: TRBV6-6
D: -
DNA: TGTGCCAGCAGTTATTCTGGTAGGGGGAGCACAGATACGCAGTATTTT
CDR3: CASSYSGRGSTDTQYF

J: TRBJ1-4
size: -
V: TRBV5-1
D: -
DNA: TGCGCCAGCAGCTTACAGGGAAGCCGCCCGCATGAAAAACTGTTTTTT
CDR3: CASSLQGSRPHEKLFF

J: TRBJ2-3
size: -
V: TRBV20-1
D: -
DNA: TGCAGTGCTAGAGACAGGGGGGACACAGATACGCAGTATTTT
CDR3: CSARDRGDTDTQYF

J: TRBJ1-1
size: -
V: TRBV5-4
D: -
DNA: TGTGCCAGCTTGAGGGGCCCGATCTCTAGCACTGAAGCTTTCTTT
CDR3: CASLRGPISSTEAFF

J: TRBJ1-6
size: few
V: TRBV6-5
D: -
DNA: TGTGCCAGCAGCCGCAGGGGTAACACCTATAATTCACCCCTCCACTTT
CDR3: CASSRRGNTYNSPLHF

J: TRBJ1-3
size: many
V: TRBV12-3/TRBV12-4
D: -
DNA: TGTGCCAGCAGTTTCCCAGTACCAAACACCATATATTTT
CDR3: CASSFPVPNTIYF

J: TRBJ2-5
size: -
V: TRBV12-3/TRBV12-4
D: -
DNA: TGTGCCAGCAGTGCCGTGGGGATCGGAGAGACCCAGTACTTC
CDR3: CASSAVGIGETQYF

J: TRBJ2-7
size: -
V: TRBV7-8
D: -
DNA: TGTGCCAGCAGCTCGACTCTTAGAGGTTTGACAGACTACGAGCAGTACTTC
CDR3: CASSSTLRGLTDYEQYF

J: TRBJ2-3
size: -
V: TRBV6-6
D: TRBD2
DNA: TGTGCCAGCAGTTACTCCTTTACTAGCGGGGGACCCACAGATACGCAGTATTTT
CDR3: CASSYSFTSGGPTDTQYF

J: TRBJ2-3
size: few
V: TRBV20-1
D: TRBD1
DNA: TGCAGTGCTAGACAGGGGGCCACAGATACGCAGTATTTT
CDR3: CSARQGATDTQYF

J: TRBJ2-1
size: many
V: TRBV10-3
D: TRBD2
DNA: TGTGCCATCAGTGTGGGACTAGCCGATGAGCAGTTCTTC
CDR3: CAISVGLADEQFF

J: TRBJ2-7
size: -
V: TRBV3-1
D: TRBD1
DNA: TGTGCCAGCAGCCCCGATGGCGGGACAGGGACCTACGAGCAGTACTTC
CDR3: CASSPDGGTGTYEQYF

J: TRBJ1-2
size: few
V: TRBV6-1
D: -
DNA: TGTGCCAGCAGTGAAGGGACAAACTATGGCTACACCTTC
CDR3: CASSEGTNYGYTF

J: TRBJ1-2
size: few
V: TRBV24-1
D: -
DNA: TGTGCCACCAGTGTAAACGACAGGCACCCTAACTATGGCTACACCTTC
CDR3: CATSVNDRHPNYGYTF

J: TRBJ2-3
size: many
V: TRBV5-6
D: TRBD1
DNA: TGTGCCAGCAGCTTGCCTACAGGGGGTACAGATACGCAGTATTTT
CDR3: CASSLPTGGTDTQYF

J: TRBJ1-2
size: -
V: TRBV5-1
D: -
DNA: TGCGCCAGCAGCCCGTCAGACAGTTCCTATGGCTACACCTTC
CDR3: CASSPSDSSYGYTF

J: TRBJ1-1
size: many
V: TRBV29-1
D: -
DNA: TGCAGCGTTGAAGGAGGGGGTCGGGGCACTGAAGCTTTCTTT
CDR3: CSVEGGGRGTEAFF

J: TRBJ2-1
size: many
V: TRBV27
D: -
DNA: TGTGCCAGCAGCCCTCTAGGCTCCGGTGAGCAGTTCTTC
CDR3: CASSPLGSGEQFF

J: TRBJ2-7
size: many
V: TRBV3-1
D: -
DNA: TGTGCCAGCAGCTATCCCGGTGGCGGCGTTGGAAAGTACTTC
CDR3: CASSYPGGGVGKYF

J: TRBJ2-3
size: many
V: TRBV24-1
D: -
DNA: TGTGCCACCAGTGATAGAGGCAGTAGCACAGATACGCAGTATTTT
CDR3: CATSDRGSSTDTQYF

J: TRBJ1-1
size: few
V: TRBV7-2
D: TRBD1
DNA: TGTGCCAGCAGCTTTTATCTCAGGGGGTTCAACACTGAAGCTTTCTTT
CDR3: CASSFYLRGFNTEAFF

J: TRBJ1-5
size: -
V: TRBV7-9
D: -
DNA: TGTGCCAACAGCTTCGAATTAAATCAGCCCCAGCATTTT
CDR3: CANSFELNQPQHF

J: TRBJ1-6
size: -
V: TRBV5-1
D: -
DNA: TGCGCCAGCAGCTTGGGGAGGACGCCCGAATTGGCCTATTCACCCCTCCACTTT
CDR3: CASSLGRTPELAYSPLHF

J: TRBJ1-4
size: many
V: TRBV2
D: -
DNA: TGTGCCAGCAGTGATTTTTCCCAATGGCTGTTTTTT
CDR3: CASSDFSQWLFF

J: TRBJ2-7
size: many
V: TRBV5-4
D: -
DNA: TGTGCCAGCAGACAAACCGGGGCCTACGAGCAGTACTTC
CDR3: CASRQTGAYEQYF

J: TRBJ1-1
size: many
V: TRBV29-1
D: -
DNA: TGCAGCGTTGAATTGAGCCTGGCGGAGGCTTTCTTT
CDR3: CSVELSLAEAFF

J: TRBJ2-1
size: many
V: TRBV15
D: TRBD1
DNA: TGTGCCACCAGCAGCAGACAGGGGGCCGAAAATGAGCAGTTCTTC
CDR3: CATSSRQGAENEQFF

J: TRBJ2-7
size: -
V: TRBV29-1
D: TRBD1
DNA: TGCAGCACCGGACAGGGCTACGAGCAGTACTTC
CDR3: CSTGQGYEQYF

J: TRBJ1-5
size: many
V: TRBV19
D: TRBD1
DNA: TGTGCCAGTAGTACATCCGCCCGGACAGGGGGTATTAATCAGCCCCAGCATTTT
CDR3: CASSTSARTGGINQPQHF

J: TRBJ1-4
size: -
V: TRBV30
D: TRBD1
DNA: TGTGCCTGGAGTGATCCCAGGTTTGGACAGGGGGCAACTAATGAAAAACTGTTTTTT
CDR3: CAWSDPRFGQGATNEKLFF

J: TRBJ2-7
size: few
V: TRBV14
D: TRBD2
DNA: TGTGCCAGCAGCCAAGCCGGGGGGGCCGGGCAGTACTTC
CDR3: CASSQAGGAGQYF

J: TRBJ1-1
size: many
V: TRBV2
D: -
DNA: TGTGCCAGCAGTCAAGCGTATGAAGCTTTCTTT
CDR3: CASSQAYEAFF

J: TRBJ2-1
size: many
V: TRBV2
D: TRBD2
DNA: TGTGCCAGCAAGGACGACTACTTAGCGGGGGGGAATGAGCAGTTCTTC
CDR3: CASKDDYLAGGNEQFF

J: TRBJ1-4
size: many
V: TRBV27
D: TRBD1
DNA: TGTGCCAGCAGTTTAATACAGGGGTTTGAAAAACTGTTTTTT
CDR3: CASSLIQGFEKLFF

J: TRBJ2-5
size: many
V: TRBV5-1
D: -
DNA: TGCGCCAGCAGCCAAGGGACGGTCAGGGAGACCCAGTACTTC
CDR3: CASSQGTVRETQYF

J: TRBJ1-1
size: -
V: TRBV3-1
D: -
DNA: TGTGCCAGCAGCCAGCTCACTGAGAACACTGAAGCTTTCTTT
CDR3: CASSQLTENTEAFF

J: TRBJ1-6
size: few
V: TRBV30
D: TRBD1
DNA: TGTGCCTGGAACTCAGGACAGGGAAATTCACCCCTCCACTTT
CDR3: CAWNSGQGNSPLHF

J: TRBJ1-5
size: many
V: TRBV25-1
D: -
DNA: TGTGCCAGCACAAACCCCCGTCTCTCTGGCAATCAGCCCCAGCATTTT
CDR3: CASTNPRLSGNQPQHF

J: TRBJ1-5
size: many
V: TRBV27
D: TRBD1
DNA: TGTGCCAGCAGTTCCGGGTCCTACAGGGGGAATCAGCCCCAGCATTTT
CDR3: CASSSGSYRGNQPQHF

J: TRBJ1-1
size: -
V: TRBV6-2/TRBV6-3
D: -
DNA: TGTGCCAGCAGTTACTGGGTCAGGAACACTGAAGCTTTCTTT
CDR3: CASSYWVRNTEAFF

J: TRBJ1-1
size: many
V: TRBV29-1
D: TRBD1
DNA: TGCAGCGTTGCCAGGGGGTCGGGAGCTTTCTTT
CDR3: CSVARGSGAFF

J: TRBJ1-5
size: -
V: TRBV6-5
D: TRBD1
DNA: TGTGCCAGCAGTTACGGGGGACAGGGAAACGATCAGCCCCAGCATTTT
CDR3: CASSYGGQGNDQPQHF

J: TRBJ1-6
size: many
V: TRBV20-1
D: -
DNA: TGCAGTGCTAGCCGGCAGGATAATTCACCCCTCCACTTT
CDR3: CSASRQDNSPLHF

J: TRBJ1-2
size: many
V: TRBV7-6
D: TRBD1
DNA: TGTGCCAGCAGCCCACAGACAGGGCTTTCTAACTATGGCTACACCTTC
CDR3: CASSPQTGLSNYGYTF

J: TRBJ1-6
size: many
V: TRBV27
D: TRBD1
DNA: TGTGCCAGCAGTTTAGCCGACAGGGGTCCAAATTCACCCCTCCACTTT
CDR3: CASSLADRGPNSPLHF

J: TRBJ1-2
size: few
V: TRBV4-2
D: -
DNA: TGTGCCAGCAGCCAGACAGGTTACTCTAACTATGGCTACACCTTC
CDR3: CASSQTGYSNYGYTF

J: TRBJ2-5
size: many
V: TRBV3-1
D: -
DNA: TGTGCCAGCAGGGGCGCCCTGAGCGGTGGGGAGACCCAGTACTTC
CDR3: CASRGALSGGETQYF

J: TRBJ1-2
size: many
V: TRBV20-1
D: -
DNA: TGCAGTGCTAGAGTCATGTCTCCTAACTATGGCTACACCTTC
CDR3: CSARVMSPNYGYTF